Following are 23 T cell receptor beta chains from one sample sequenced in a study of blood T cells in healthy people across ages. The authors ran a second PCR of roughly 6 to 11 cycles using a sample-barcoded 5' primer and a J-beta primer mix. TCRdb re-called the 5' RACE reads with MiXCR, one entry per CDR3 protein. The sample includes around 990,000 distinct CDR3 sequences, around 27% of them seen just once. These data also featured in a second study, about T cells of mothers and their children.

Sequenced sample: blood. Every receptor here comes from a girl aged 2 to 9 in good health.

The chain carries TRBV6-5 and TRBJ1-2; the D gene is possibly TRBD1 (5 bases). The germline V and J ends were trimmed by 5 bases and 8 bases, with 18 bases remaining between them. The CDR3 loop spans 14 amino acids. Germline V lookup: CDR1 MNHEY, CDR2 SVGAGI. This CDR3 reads CASSTRDGGGGYTF. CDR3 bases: TGTGCCAGCAGTACACGGGACGGGGGAGGGGGCTACACCTTC.

In DNA, the CDR3 is TGTGCCAGCAGTTACTCGACTTATAACTCCTACGAGCAGTACTTC. It yields the protein CASSYSTYNSYEQYF. The rearrangement joins TRBV6-6 to TRBJ2-7; D remains ambiguous. The germline gives CDR1 MNHNY, CDR2 SVGAGI (reference sequence). The CDR3 is 15 amino acids. V lost 0 bases and J lost 0, with 9 bases in between.

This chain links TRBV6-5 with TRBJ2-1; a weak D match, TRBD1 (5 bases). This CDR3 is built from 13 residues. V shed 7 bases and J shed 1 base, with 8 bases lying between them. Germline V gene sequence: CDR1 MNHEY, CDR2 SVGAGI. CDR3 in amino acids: CASKGASYNEQFF. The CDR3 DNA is TGTGCCAGCAAAGGGGCGTCCTACAATGAGCAGTTCTTC.

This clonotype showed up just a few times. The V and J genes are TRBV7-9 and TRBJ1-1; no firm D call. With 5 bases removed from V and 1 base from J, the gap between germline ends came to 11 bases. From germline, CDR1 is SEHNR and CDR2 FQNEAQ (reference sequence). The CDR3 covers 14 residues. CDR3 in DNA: TGTGCCAGCAGCAATCCGCGTTCGAACACTGAAGCTTTCTTT. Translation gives CASSNPRSNTEAFF.

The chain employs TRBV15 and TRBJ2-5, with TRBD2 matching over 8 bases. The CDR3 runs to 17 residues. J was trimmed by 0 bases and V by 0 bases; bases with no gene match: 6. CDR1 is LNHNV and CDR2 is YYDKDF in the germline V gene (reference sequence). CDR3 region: CATSRDRVAGNQETQYF. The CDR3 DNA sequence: TGTGCCACCAGCAGAGATAGAGTAGCGGGGAACCAAGAGACCCAGTACTTC.

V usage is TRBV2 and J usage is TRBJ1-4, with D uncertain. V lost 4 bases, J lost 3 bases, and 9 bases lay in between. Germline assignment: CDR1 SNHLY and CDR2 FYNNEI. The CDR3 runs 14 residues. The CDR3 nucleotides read TGTGCCAGCAGTGTAGCCCGGGCTAATGAAAAACTGTTTTTT. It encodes CASSVARANEKLFF. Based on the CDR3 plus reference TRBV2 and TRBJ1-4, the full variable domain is EPEVTQTPSHQVTQMGQEVILRCVPISNHLYFYWYRQILGQKVEFLVSFYNNEISEKSEIFDDQFSVERPDGSNFTLKIRSTKLEDSAMYFCASSVARANEKLFFGSGTQLSVL.

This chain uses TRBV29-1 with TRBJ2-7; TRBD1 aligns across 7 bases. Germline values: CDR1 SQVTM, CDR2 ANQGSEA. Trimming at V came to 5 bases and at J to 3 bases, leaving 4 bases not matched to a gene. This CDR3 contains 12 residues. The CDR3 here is CSVIQGSYEQYF. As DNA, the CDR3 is TGCAGCGTTATACAGGGGAGCTACGAGCAGTACTTC.

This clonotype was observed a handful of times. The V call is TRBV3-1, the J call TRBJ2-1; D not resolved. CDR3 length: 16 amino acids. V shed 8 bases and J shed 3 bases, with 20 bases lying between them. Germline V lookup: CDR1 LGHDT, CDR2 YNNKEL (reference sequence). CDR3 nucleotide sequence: TGTGCCAGCTCCACCGGTCATGAACTATACTACAATGAGCAGTTCTTC. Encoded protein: CASSTGHELYYNEQFF.

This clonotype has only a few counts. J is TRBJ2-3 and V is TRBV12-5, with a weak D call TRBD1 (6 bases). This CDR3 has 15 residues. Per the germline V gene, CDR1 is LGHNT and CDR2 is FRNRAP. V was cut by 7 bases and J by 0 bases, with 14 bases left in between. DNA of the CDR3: TGTGCTAGTGCCCTCAGGGGTCCTAGCACAGATACGCAGTATTTT. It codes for CASALRGPSTDTQYF. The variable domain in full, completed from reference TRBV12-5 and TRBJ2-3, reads DARVTQTPRHKVTEMGQEVTMRCQPILGHNTVFWYRQTMMQGLELLAYFRNRAPLDDSGMPKDRFSAEMPDATLATLKIQPSEPRDSAVYFCASALRGPSTDTQYFGPGTRLTVL.

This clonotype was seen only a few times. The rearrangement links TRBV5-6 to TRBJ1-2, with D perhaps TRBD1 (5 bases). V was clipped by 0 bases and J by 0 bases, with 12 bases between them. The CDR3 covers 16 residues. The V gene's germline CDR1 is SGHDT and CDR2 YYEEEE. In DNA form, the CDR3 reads TGTGCCAGCAGCTTGGGCAGTGGGACCTCTAACTATGGCTACACCTTC. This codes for CASSLGSGTSNYGYTF. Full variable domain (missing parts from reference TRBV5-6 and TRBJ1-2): DAGVTQSPTHLIKTRGQQVTLRCSPKSGHDTVSWYQQALGQGPQFIFQYYEEEERQRGNFPDRFSGHQFPNYSSELNVNALLLGDSALYLCASSLGSGTSNYGYTFGSGTRLTVV.

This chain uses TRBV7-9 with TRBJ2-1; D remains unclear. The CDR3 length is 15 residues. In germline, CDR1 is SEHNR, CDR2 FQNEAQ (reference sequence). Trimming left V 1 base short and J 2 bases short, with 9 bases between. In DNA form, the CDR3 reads TGTGCCAGCAGCTTAGTGGCGGTGGCCTACAATGAGCAGTTCTTC. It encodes CASSLVAVAYNEQFF. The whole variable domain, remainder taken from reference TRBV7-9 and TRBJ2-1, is DTGVSQNPRHKITKRGQNVTFRCDPISEHNRLYWYRQTLGQGPEFLTYFQNEAQLEKSRLLSDRFSAERPKGSFSTLEIQRTEQGDSAMYLCASSLVAVAYNEQFFGPGTRLTVL.

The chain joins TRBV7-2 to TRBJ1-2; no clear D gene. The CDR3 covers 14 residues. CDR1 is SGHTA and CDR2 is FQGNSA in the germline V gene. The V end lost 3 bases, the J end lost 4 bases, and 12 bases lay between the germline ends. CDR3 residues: CASSFADPVYGYTF. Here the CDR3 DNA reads TGTGCCAGCAGCTTTGCTGACCCCGTCTATGGCTACACCTTC.

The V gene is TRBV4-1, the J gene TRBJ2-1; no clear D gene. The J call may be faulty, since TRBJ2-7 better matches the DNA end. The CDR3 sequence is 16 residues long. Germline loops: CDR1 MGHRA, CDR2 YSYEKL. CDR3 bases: TGCGCCAGCAGCCAAGATTCAGTCACCGTTTCCTACGAGCAGTACTTC. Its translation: CASSQDSVTVSYEQYF.

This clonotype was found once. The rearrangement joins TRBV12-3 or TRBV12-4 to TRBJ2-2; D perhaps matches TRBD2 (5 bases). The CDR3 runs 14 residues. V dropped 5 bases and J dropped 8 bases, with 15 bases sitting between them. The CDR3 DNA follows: TGTGCCAGCAGTCCCGGGAATAACCCGGGGGAGCTGTTTTTT. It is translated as CASSPGNNPGELFF.

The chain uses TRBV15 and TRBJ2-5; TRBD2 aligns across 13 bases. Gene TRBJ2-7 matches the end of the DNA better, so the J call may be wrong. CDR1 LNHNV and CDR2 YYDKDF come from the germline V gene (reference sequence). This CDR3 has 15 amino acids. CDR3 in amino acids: CATSRETSGRYEQYF. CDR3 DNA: TGTGCCACCAGCAGAGAGACTAGCGGGAGGTACGAGCAGTACTTC.

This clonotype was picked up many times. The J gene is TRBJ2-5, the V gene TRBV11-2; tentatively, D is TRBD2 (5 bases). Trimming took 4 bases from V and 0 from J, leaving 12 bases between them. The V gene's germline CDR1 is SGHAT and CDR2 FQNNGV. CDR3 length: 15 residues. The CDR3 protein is CASSSPTINQETQYF. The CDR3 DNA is TGTGCCAGCAGCTCCCCGACTATTAACCAAGAGACCCAGTACTTC.

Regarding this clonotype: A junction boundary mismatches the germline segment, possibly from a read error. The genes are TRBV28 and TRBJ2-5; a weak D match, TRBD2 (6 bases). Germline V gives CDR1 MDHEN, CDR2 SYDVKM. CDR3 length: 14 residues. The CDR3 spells CASSAPRLVNEQSF. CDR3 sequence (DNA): TGTGCCAGCAGTGCACCCCGACTAGTCAATGAGCAGTCCTTC.

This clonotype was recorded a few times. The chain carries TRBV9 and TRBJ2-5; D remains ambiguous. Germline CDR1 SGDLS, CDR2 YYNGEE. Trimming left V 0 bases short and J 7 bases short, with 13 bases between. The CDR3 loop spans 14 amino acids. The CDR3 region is CASSVAPTKVTQYF. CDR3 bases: TGTGCCAGCAGCGTAGCCCCCACCAAGGTGACCCAGTACTTC.

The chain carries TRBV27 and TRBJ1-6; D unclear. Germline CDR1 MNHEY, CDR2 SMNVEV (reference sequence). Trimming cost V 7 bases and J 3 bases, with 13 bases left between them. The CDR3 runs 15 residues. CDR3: CASTPGSYYNSPLHF. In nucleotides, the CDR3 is TGTGCCAGCACTCCAGGTTCTTACTATAATTCACCCCTCCACTTT.

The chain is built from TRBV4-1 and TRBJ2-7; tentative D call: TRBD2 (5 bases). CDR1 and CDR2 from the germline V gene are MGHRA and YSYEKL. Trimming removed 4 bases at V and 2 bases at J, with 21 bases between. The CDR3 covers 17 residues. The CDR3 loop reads CASSLRLGGLLTYEQYF. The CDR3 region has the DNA TGCGCCAGCAGCCTGCGCCTTGGCGGGCTCTTAACCTACGAGCAGTACTTC.

CDR3 in amino acids: CSVQPRSYNEQFF. The DNA for the CDR3 is TGCAGTGTTCAGCCCCGTTCCTACAATGAGCAGTTCTTC. This chain links TRBV20-1 with TRBJ2-1, with D unclear. Germline V lookup: CDR1 DFQATT, CDR2 SNEGSKA (reference sequence). The CDR3 loop spans 13 amino acids. V dropped 7 bases and J dropped 1 base, with 11 bases sitting between them.

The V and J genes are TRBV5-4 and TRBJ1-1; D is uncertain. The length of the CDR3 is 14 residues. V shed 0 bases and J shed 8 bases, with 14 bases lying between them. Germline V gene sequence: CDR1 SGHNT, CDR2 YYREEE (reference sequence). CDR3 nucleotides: TGTGCCAGCAGCTTGGATCCCGGGGAAGAAGAAGCTTTCTTT. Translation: CASSLDPGEEEAFF.

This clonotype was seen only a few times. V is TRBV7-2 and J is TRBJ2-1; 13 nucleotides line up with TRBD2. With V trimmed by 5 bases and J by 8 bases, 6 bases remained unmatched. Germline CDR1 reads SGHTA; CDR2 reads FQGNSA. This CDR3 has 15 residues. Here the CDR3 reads CASSLLAGGRDEQFF. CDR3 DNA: TGTGCCAGCAGCCTACTAGCGGGGGGGAGGGATGAGCAGTTCTTC.